This T cell receptor (beta chain) was sequenced during a study of cytomegalovirus exposure and HLA in healthy donors. The repertoire was sequenced with immunoSEQ multiplex PCR; TCRdb's copy has only in-frame clones and lacks some. This sample has about 130,000 clones; approximately 90% occur once, and the top ten carry under 8%. The sequence was obtained from a woman in her twenties or thirties in good health and CMV-seropositive. Sequencing was performed on PBMCs.

CDR3 coding DNA: TGTGCCAGCAGTTACAGGAACATCCAAGAGACCCAGTACTTC. Translation: CASSYRNIQETQYF. This chain connects TRBV2 to TRBJ2-5, with TRBD1 as a possible D gene (5 bases). This CDR3 has 14 amino acids. The V end was cut by 5 bases, the J end by 1 base, with 11 bases between. Looked up from germline, CDR1 is SNHLY and CDR2 is FYNNEI.